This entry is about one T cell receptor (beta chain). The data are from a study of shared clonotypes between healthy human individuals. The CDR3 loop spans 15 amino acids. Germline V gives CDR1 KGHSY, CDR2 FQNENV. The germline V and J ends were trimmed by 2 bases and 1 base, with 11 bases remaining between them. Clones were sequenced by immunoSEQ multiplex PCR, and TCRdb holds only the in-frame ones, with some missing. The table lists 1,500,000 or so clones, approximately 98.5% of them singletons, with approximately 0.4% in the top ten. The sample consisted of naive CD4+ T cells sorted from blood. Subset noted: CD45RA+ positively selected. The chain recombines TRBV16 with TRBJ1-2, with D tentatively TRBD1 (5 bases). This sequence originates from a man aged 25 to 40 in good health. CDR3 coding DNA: TGTGCCAGCAGCCAAGAGGGGAGTGGTAACTATGGCTACACCTTC. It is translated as CASSQEGSGNYGYTF.